This TCR beta chain originates from a study of blood T cells in healthy people across ages. PCR was performed a second time for about 7 to 11 cycles using a sample-barcoded 5' primer and a J-beta primer mix. Using its own MiXCR run on the 5' RACE reads, TCRdb lists one record per CDR3 protein. The sample contains 1.5 million to 2 million distinct CDR3 sequences, just under 50% of which appear only once. The people who gave samples were healthy Caucasians from Russia, aged 6 to 90. The CDR3 sequence is 12 residues long. The germline gives CDR1 SEHNR, CDR2 FQNEAQ (reference sequence). The ends were cut back, 2 bases at V and 9 bases at J, with 8 bases in the middle.

V usage is TRBV7-9 and J usage is TRBJ2-1; D gene uncertain. The sequenced material came from blood. This TCR derives from a woman aged 40 to 50 in good health. CDR3 bases: TGTGCCAGCAGCTTATATCTGCGTGAGCAGTTCTTC. Its protein product is CASSLYLREQFF.